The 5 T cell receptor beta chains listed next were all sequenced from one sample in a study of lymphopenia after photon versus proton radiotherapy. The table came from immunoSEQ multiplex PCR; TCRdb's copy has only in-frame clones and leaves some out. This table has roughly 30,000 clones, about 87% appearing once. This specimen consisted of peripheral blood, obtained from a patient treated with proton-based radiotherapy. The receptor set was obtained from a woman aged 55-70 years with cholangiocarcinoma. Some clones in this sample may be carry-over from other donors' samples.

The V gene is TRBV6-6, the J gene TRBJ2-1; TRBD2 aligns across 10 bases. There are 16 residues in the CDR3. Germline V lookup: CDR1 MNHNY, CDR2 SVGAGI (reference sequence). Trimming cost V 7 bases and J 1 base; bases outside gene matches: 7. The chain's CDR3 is CASMGSGGVSYNEQFF. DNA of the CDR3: TGTGCCAGCATGGGGAGCGGGGGGGTTTCCTACAATGAGCAGTTCTTC.

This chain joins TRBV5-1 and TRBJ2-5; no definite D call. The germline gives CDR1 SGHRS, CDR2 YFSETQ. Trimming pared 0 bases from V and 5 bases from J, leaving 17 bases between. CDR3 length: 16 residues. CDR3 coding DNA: TGCGCCAGCAGCTTGGGTGTGGTGGGGTCGCAGGAGACCCAGTACTTC. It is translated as CASSLGVVGSQETQYF.

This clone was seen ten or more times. The CDR3 here is CASSQDYSDSSDEQFF. CDR3 nucleotides: TGCGCCAGCAGCCAAGATTACAGCGACTCGAGCGATGAGCAGTTCTTC. The V call is TRBV4-1, the J call TRBJ2-1; D gene unclear. Germline V lookup: CDR1 MGHRA, CDR2 YSYEKL. The CDR3 consists of 16 residues. Trimming left V 0 bases short and J 8 bases short, with 17 bases between.

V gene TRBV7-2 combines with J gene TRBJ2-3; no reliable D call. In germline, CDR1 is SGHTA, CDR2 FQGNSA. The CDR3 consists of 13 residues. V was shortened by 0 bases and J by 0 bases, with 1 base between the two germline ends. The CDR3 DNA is TGTGCCAGCAGCTTAGCGAGCACAGATACGCAGTATTTT. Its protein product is CASSLASTDTQYF.

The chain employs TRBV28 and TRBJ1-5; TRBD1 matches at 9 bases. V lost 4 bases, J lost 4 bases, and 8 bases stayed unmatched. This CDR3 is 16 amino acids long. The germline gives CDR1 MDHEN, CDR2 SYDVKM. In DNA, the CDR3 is TGTGCCAGCAGTTATGTCCGGGACAGGGATAATCAGCCCCAGCATTTT. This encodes CASSYVRDRDNQPQHF.